Given below is one T cell receptor (beta chain) in context. Its antigen is unidentified. Survey level was the resolution at which the v3.0 immunoSEQ assay ran. The repertoire was sequenced with immunoSEQ multiplex PCR; TCRdb's copy has only in-frame clones and lacks some. This table holds 20,000 to 25,000 clones, 88% found once. The source of the sample is a study of long-term antiretroviral therapy in people with HIV. Regarding the study as a whole: Collection of the blood took place between about 2003 and 2018. The ART regimens in use then may have been less effective than current ones. It was not possible to obtain data on ART adherence, viral resistance or therapy changes. Transplant donor controls retained higher diversity, though diversity increased after ART.

The CDR3 totals 14 residues. Trimming took off 4 bases at V and 6 bases at J, with 13 bases between the two ends. Germline V gene sequence: CDR1 SGHRS, CDR2 YFSETQ. This receptor was identified in a man in his sixties with HIV. The sequenced sample was unsorted PBMCs, obtained 0.6 years after starting antiretroviral therapy. The chain recombines TRBV5-1 with TRBJ2-2; D is undetermined. CDR3 DNA: TGCGCCAGCAGCCCCCATAGGGTCGCCGGGGAGCTGTTTTTT. This codes for CASSPHRVAGELFF.